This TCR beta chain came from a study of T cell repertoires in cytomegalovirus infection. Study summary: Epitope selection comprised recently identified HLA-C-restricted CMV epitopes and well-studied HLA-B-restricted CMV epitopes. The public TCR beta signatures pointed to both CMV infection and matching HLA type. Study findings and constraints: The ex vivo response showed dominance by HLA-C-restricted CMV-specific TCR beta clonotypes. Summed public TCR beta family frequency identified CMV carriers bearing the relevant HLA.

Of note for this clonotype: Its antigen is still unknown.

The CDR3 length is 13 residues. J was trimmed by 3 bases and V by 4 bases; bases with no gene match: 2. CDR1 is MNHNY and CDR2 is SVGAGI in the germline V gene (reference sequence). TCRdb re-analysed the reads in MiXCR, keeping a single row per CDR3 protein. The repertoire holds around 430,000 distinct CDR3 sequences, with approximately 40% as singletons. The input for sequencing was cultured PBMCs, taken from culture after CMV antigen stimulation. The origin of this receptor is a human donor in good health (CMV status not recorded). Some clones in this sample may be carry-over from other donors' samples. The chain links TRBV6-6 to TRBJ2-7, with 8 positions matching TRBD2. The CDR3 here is CASSSGRDYEQYF. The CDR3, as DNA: TGTGCCAGCAGTTCCGGGAGGGACTACGAGCAGTACTTC.